This TCR beta chain appears in the sequencing data of a study of response to subunit inactivated influenza vaccine. The germline V gene has CDR1 SGHDN and CDR2 FVKESK. Unmatched junction bases numbered 13, after V lost 5 bases and J lost 4 bases. The CDR3 length is 17 residues. MiXCR, run by TCRdb on the RT-PCR reads, gives a single entry per CDR3 protein. This table holds more than 150,000 distinct CDR3 sequences, approximately 8.7% found once. The chain couples TRBV14 to TRBJ2-3; 9 bases fit TRBD2. This specimen was non-naive T cells sorted from PBMCs, taken on the day of vaccination. This clonotype was obtained from a man aged 45-65 years who received an inactivated influenza vaccine. CDR3 sequence reads: CASSSLFGGRASDTQYF. The CDR3 DNA sequence: TGTGCCAGCAGCTCCCTTTTCGGCGGGAGGGCTTCAGATACGCAGTATTTT.